The T cell receptor beta chain under discussion was sequenced for a study of blood T cell repertoires in COVID-19 (TCRdb year 2020). Background for the entire study: The collaborator samples originated in the United States, Italy and Spain and spanned the acute and convalescent phases of COVID-19. The prospective study material was composed of cDNA or gDNA derived from T cells, B-cell-depleted T cells, or PBMCs. The dataset comprised deeply sampled blood TCRbeta repertoires from subjects exposed to, actively infected with, or recovered from COVID-19. The repertoires were released in a freely available public database meant as a resource for research on the immune response to SARS-CoV-2. Samples were obtained from the ongoing ImmuneRACE study (first 160 participants) and from about 1,300 subjects provided by 6 global collaborators. Sample metadata almost always included a de-identified subject ID, COVID-19 status, age in years and sex. Where available, HLA class I and class II types were obtained from metadata supplied by the sample provider rather than from assay-based typing. On the study overall, not on this receptor specifically: The quantity of clinical and demographic metadata differed by source and by participant and was supplied without curation.

TCRbeta CDR3 regions were amplified from genomic DNA using the immunoSEQ Assay, a bias-controlled multiplex PCR. From the authors' description of their analysis: The number of nucleated cells in each sample was estimated by amplification of reference gene primers within the assay. To quantify the absolute abundance of each unique TCRbeta CDR3 rearrangement, sequence reads were collapsed and filtered. For each sample, productive Simpson clonality was calculated by taking the square root of Simpson's diversity index across productive rearrangements. What TCRdb holds here is the immuneACCESS table cut down to in-frame rearrangements. Part of the clones is not present; checked against another copy, under half of the missing clones reflect an unresolved V gene, and the others are unexplained. V and J calls and clone size come straight from that table; D and trimming were deduced from the DNA. The sample contains more than 90,000 clones, approximately 80% of them found a single time. Clones ranked in the top ten supply roughly 0.83% of the sample.

Inclusive of the bounding cysteine and phenylalanine, the CDR3 is 13 residues long. Of all the DNA, just the CDR3 is kept, 39 bases in frame from base 1. Via the germline V gene, CDR1 is MGHDK and CDR2 SYGVNS. Between the V and J ends, shortened by 6 bases and 6 bases respectively, the junction contains 12 bases. With respect to this clone: Its antigen is still unknown. Base qualities were left out, and no much larger clone turns up one base away.

Collaborating institutions collected whole blood in K2EDTA tubes following their own protocols. For TCRbeta analysis, collaborators shipped samples as frozen whole blood, isolated PBMCs, or DNA extracted from either of those sample types. The chain links TRBV25-1 with TRBJ2-1, with no reliable assignment of the D segment. The specimen sequenced was peripheral blood. The TCR was taken from a woman in her seventies with acute or convalescent COVID-19. The CDR3 reads as follows: CASSPRTPNEQFF. The nucleotide sequence is TGTGCCAGCAGCCCCAGAACCCCCAATGAGCAGTTCTTC.